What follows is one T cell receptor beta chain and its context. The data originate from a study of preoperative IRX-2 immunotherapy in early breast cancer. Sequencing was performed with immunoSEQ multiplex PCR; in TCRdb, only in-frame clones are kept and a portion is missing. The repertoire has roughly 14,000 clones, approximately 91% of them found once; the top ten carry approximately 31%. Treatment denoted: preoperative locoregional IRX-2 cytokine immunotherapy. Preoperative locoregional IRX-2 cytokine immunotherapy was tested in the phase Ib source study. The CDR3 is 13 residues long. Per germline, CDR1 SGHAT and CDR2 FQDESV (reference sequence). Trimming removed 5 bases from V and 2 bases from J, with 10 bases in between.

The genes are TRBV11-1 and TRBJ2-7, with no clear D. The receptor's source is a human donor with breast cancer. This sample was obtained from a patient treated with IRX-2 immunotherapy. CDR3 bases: TGTGCCAGCAGCAACTCCCTCGCCTACGAGCAGTACTTC. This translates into CASSNSLAYEQYF. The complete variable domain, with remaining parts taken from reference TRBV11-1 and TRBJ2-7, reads EAEVAQSPRYKITEKSQAVAFWCDPISGHATLYWYRQILGQGPELLVQFQDESVVDDSQLPKDRFSAERLKGVDSTLKIQPAELGDSAMYLCASSNSLAYEQYFGPGTRLTVT.